This T cell receptor beta chain emerged from a study of blood T cells in healthy people across ages (dated by TCRdb to 2014 to 2015). In terms of the full investigation: Template switching captured roughly one uniquely barcoded TCR beta cDNA molecule per two T cells in model experiments. The study measured age-related changes in TCR beta repertoire diversity using deep sequencing normalized with unique cDNA molecular identifiers. Two additional independent replicas of 1 million unique cDNA reads from the same blood draw were analyzed for two donors (one aged 18 to 30 and one aged 80 or older). The donors were divided into four age groups: young (average approximately 15 years), middle-aged (approximately 41), aged (62) and long-lived (about 90). Donors of different ages were randomly distributed across sequencing lanes to avoid experimental bias.

The CDR3 numbers 13 residues from cysteine through phenylalanine. The DNA shown is the 39-base CDR3, in frame from base 1. The germline V gene supplies CDR1 SQVTM and CDR2 ANQGSEA. V sheds 2 bases and J sheds 6 bases, leaving 12 bases between their ends. General conclusions and limits of the study: Compared with the aged group, the long-lived group had more naive CD4+ T cells, fewer expanded clones and increased TCR diversity, suggesting age selection. A strong correlation was found between observed TCR beta diversity and the percentage of naive T cells measured by flow cytometry. The CMV infection status of donors was not known, potentially confounding age-related changes in expanded clonotypes. Since profiling was done on bulk unsorted PBMCs, naive and antigen-experienced compartments could not be conclusively compared. Observed TCR beta diversity per million T cells fell roughly linearly with age, and a significant reduction was already apparent by age around 40. Estimates of total diversity based on one million sequenced T cells were considered lower bounds and underestimates.

This clonotype was recorded at least ten times. It has no known antigen specificity. Base qualities are not at hand, and no much larger clone is one base apart. The 39 donors, aged about 6 to 100 years, were systemically healthy Caucasian individuals from Russia. About 10 milliliters of peripheral blood were collected from each donor into EDTA-treated Vacutainer tubes. Ficoll-Paque density-gradient centrifugation was used to isolate PBMCs, with at least 6.5 million per sample. Total RNA, at least 6 micrograms per sample, was extracted from PBMCs with Trizol reagent. The percentages of naive CD45RAhigh/CD27high T cells were determined by flow cytometry on a PBMC aliquot from every donor. The library was produced with 5' RACE. The sequencer was an Illumina HiSeq 2500. A second PCR of 7 to 11 cycles was performed with a sample-barcoded 5' primer and a J-beta primer mix. A template-switch 5' adaptor carrying 12 random nucleotides introduced a unique molecular identifier onto each TCR beta cDNA molecule. Each sample yielded at least 3 million CDR3-containing paired-end reads. All of the RNA was converted into first-strand cDNA using the Mint cDNA synthesis kit, with a TRBC-specific oligonucleotide serving as the primer. All cDNA was treated with uracil-DNA glycosylase and then went through a first 18-cycle PCR with the universal primers M1SS and BC2_uni_R. As for the original processing: For normalization, 1 million high-quality reads were randomly selected from each sample, with every read carrying a distinct molecular identifier. Reads with shared molecular identifiers were discarded instead of being binned into consensus sequences. MiTCR, with a Q25 quality threshold and the strictest error-elimination algorithm, was used for CDR3 identification, clonotype clustering and error correction. A nonparametric unseen species model with Euler transformation was used to estimate a lower bound on total TCR beta diversity. Through fastp at Q25 and MiXCR, TCRdb rebuilt clones from the public reads, retaining in-frame beta chains. Rows matching on CDR3 protein sequence are summarized as one entry with the most common DNA and genes. TCRdb's processing, not the study's, gives the V and J calls here. The sample data list 630,000 or so distinct CDR3 sequences, and approximately 30% of these were observed just once. Over 15% of the sample comes from the top ten.

This TCR was recovered from a woman aged 80 or older in good health. Donor details come from another sample of the same person, matched by shared clones. In this chain, TRBV29-1 is recombined with TRBJ2-3, with TRBD1 tentatively as D gene (6 bases match). Sequencing input: blood. The DNA sequence is given as TGCAGCGTTGAAAGGGGGACGGGGGATACGCAGTATTTT. It translates as CSVERGTGDTQYF.